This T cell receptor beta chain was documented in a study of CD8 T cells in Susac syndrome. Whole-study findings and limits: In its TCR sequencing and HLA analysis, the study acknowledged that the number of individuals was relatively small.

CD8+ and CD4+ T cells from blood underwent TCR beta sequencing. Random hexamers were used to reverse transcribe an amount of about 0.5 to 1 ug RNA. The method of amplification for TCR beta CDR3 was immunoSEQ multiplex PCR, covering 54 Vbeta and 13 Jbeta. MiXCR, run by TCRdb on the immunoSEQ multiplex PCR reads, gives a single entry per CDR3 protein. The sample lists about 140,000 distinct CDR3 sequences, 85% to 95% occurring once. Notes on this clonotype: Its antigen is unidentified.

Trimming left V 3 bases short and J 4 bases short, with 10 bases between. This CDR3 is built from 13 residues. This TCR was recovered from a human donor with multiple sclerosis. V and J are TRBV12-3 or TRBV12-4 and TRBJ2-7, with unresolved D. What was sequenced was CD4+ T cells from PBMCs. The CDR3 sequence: CASSLRHRYEQYF. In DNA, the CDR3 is TGTGCCAGCAGTTTGCGACACAGATACGAGCAGTACTTC.